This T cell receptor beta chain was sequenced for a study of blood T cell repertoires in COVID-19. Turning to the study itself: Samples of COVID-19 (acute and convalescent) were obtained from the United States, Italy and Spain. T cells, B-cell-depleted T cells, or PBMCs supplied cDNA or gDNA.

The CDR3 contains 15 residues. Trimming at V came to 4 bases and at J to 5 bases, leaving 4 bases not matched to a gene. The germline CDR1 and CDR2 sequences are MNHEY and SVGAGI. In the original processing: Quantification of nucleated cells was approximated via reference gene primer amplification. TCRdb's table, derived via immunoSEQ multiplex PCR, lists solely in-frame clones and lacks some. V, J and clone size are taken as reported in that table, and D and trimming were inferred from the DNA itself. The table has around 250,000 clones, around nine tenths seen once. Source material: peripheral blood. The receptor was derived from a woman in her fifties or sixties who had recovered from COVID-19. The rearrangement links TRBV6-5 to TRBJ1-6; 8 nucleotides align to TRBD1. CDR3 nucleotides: TGTGCCAGCAGTTCCGGACAGGGAGATAATTCACCCCTCCACTTT. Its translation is CASSSGQGDNSPLHF.